This T cell receptor beta chain stems from a study of shared clonotypes between healthy human individuals. As defined, naive CD8 cells were CD45RO-negative and positively selected for CCR7, with terminally differentiated effector memory CD45RA+ cells excluded. Trimming cost V 4 bases and J 7 bases, with 20 bases left between them. The CDR3 runs 15 residues. Germline V gene sequence: CDR1 SEHNR, CDR2 FQNEAQ (reference sequence). Sequenced by immunoSEQ multiplex PCR; TCRdb stores in-frame clones only, minus some. There are roughly 2,000,000 clones in the sample; roughly 93% occur only once, and under 2% lies in the top ten.

This chain links TRBV7-9 with TRBJ2-7, with D perhaps matching TRBD1 or TRBD2 (5 bases each). Specimen: naive CD8+ T cells from PBMCs. The source is a young man in good health. Some clones in this sample may be carry-over from other donors' samples. CDR3 coding DNA: TGTGCCAGCAGCTCCCGGGGCCTAATTCGGGGAGAGCAGTACTTC. Amino acids: CASSSRGLIRGEQYF.